These 12 T cell receptor beta chains originate from one sample sequenced in a study of T cell responses to AZD1222 COVID-19 vaccine. Generated by immunoSEQ multiplex PCR, the TCRdb table keeps only in-frame clones and is missing some. The table includes 90,000 to 120,000 clones, about nine tenths detected once. The specimen was peripheral blood, collected on day 0 of AZD1222 vaccination. The receptors originated from an adult in good health.

This clone was observed a handful of times. The chain couples TRBV6-5 to TRBJ2-7, with D possibly called TRBD1 or TRBD2 (5 bases each). With 6 bases removed from V and 3 bases from J, the gap between germline ends came to 18 bases. The CDR3 sequence is 15 residues long. Germline V CDR1 and CDR2: MNHEY, SVGAGI. The DNA of the CDR3 is TGTGCCAGCAGAAGGGAGCAGGGCAGGAGCTACGAGCAGTACTTC. Its protein is CASRREQGRSYEQYF.

The chain uses TRBV27 and TRBJ1-1; 7 positions agree with TRBD1. This CDR3 is 15 amino acids long. Germline CDR1 is MNHEY and CDR2 is SMNVEV (reference sequence). The ends lost 2 bases at V and 2 bases at J; junction bases unmatched: 5. CDR3 sequence: CASSLTTGSNTEAFF. In DNA, the CDR3 is TGTGCCAGCAGTTTAACGACAGGGTCCAACACTGAAGCTTTCTTT.

J is TRBJ2-1 and V is TRBV5-1, with 7 bases fitting TRBD1. The CDR3 extends over 14 amino acids. V lost 3 bases, J lost 5 bases, and 5 bases stayed unmatched. Germline-derived CDR1 and CDR2 are SGHRS and YFSETQ. The CDR3 reads CASSSDRADNEQFF. CDR3 sequence (DNA): TGCGCCAGCAGCTCTGACAGGGCGGACAATGAGCAGTTCTTC.

The gene calls are TRBV15 and TRBJ1-2, with no clear D. Germline V gives CDR1 LNHNV, CDR2 YYDKDF (reference sequence). V was clipped by 6 bases and J by 4 bases, with 12 bases between them. The CDR3 extends over 13 amino acids. For the CDR3, the DNA is TGTGCCACCAGGGCCGGACCGTCCTATGGCTACACCTTC. Translated: CATRAGPSYGYTF.

Here the CDR3 reads CASSPPGNTEAFF. In DNA, the CDR3 is TGTGCCAGCAGCCCGCCGGGGAACACTGAAGCTTTCTTT. The chain carries TRBV12-3 or TRBV12-4 and TRBJ1-1; D is ambiguous. The CDR3 has 13 amino acids. Trimming removed 6 bases at V and 1 base at J, with 9 bases between.

V is TRBV6-5 and J is TRBJ1-5; TRBD1 is a possible D gene (6 bases). This CDR3 region has 15 residues. Trimming stripped 5 bases from V and 5 bases from J, with 16 bases between. CDR1 and CDR2 (germline): MNHEY, SVGAGI. CDR3 amino acids: CASSPGTPGYQPQHF. As DNA, the CDR3 is TGTGCCAGCAGTCCCGGGACACCGGGATATCAGCCCCAGCATTTT.

This clone appeared once. The chain combines TRBV30 with TRBJ2-5; 13 positions match TRBD2. This CDR3 comprises 16 residues. After removal of 0 bases from V and 5 bases from J, the junction contained 6 bases not matched to a gene. Germline lookup yields CDR1 GTSNPN and CDR2 SVGIG (reference sequence). This chain's CDR3 is CAWSVLAGGPGETQYF. The CDR3 DNA reads as TGTGCCTGGAGTGTACTAGCGGGGGGGCCTGGGGAGACCCAGTACTTC. The complete variable domain, with remaining parts taken from reference TRBV30 and TRBJ2-5, reads SQTIHQWPATLVQPVGSPLSLECTVEGTSNPNLYWYRQAAGRGLQLLFYSVGIGQISSEVPQNLSASRPQDRQFILSSKKLLLSDSGFYLCAWSVLAGGPGETQYFGPGTRLLVL.

The chain employs TRBV12-3 or TRBV12-4 and TRBJ1-1; D remains ambiguous. The CDR3 runs to 13 residues. The germline V and J ends were trimmed by 7 bases and 3 bases, with 12 bases remaining between them. Here the CDR3 DNA reads TGTGCCAGCAAAGCACGGGAGGACACTGAAGCTTTCTTT. Protein: CASKAREDTEAFF.

Regarding this clone: This same CDR3 is encoded by further DNA sequences in the sample. The chain joins TRBV7-3 to TRBJ2-5; D possibly corresponds to TRBD2 (6 bases). This CDR3 is built from 14 residues. Per the germline V gene, CDR1 is SGHTA and CDR2 is FQGTGA. The V end lost 2 bases, the J end lost 5 bases, and 12 bases lay between the germline ends. The CDR3 is CASSLGGDRETQYF. CDR3 coding DNA: TGTGCCAGCAGCTTAGGAGGGGACCGGGAGACCCAGTACTTC.

The CDR3 nucleotides are TGCAGTGCTAGTTGGGAGACCTATGGCTACACCTTC. Encoded protein: CSASWETYGYTF. This chain links TRBV20-1 with TRBJ1-2, with D hard to call. The ends were cut back, 3 bases at V and 4 bases at J, with 9 bases in the middle. The CDR3 has 12 residues. The V gene's germline CDR1 is DFQATT and CDR2 SNEGSKA (reference sequence).

V is TRBV9 and J is TRBJ2-2; D not certain. Germline assignment: CDR1 SGDLS and CDR2 YYNGEE. This CDR3 is built from 11 residues. Trimming stripped 2 bases from V and 7 bases from J, with 3 bases between. The CDR3 protein is CASSVHGELFF. CDR3 nucleotides: TGTGCCAGCAGCGTCCACGGGGAGCTGTTTTTT.

The V gene is TRBV20-1, the J gene TRBJ2-1; the match to TRBD2 covers 7 bases. With 3 bases clipped from V and 3 bases from J, the junction kept 8 bases outside the gene matches. Looked up from germline, CDR1 is DFQATT and CDR2 is SNEGSKA (reference sequence). CDR3 size: 15 residues. The DNA of the CDR3 is TGCAGTGCTAGTGGTCGGGCTAGCGGCTACAATGAGCAGTTCTTC. It codes for CSASGRASGYNEQFF.